This TCR beta chain was retrieved from a study of identical twins. Study outcomes and limitations: Out-of-frame alpha sequences common to twins were enriched for low generation probability. Abundant cord blood beta clonotypes carried fewer insertions; memory repertoires showed none.

Carrying unique molecular identifiers, the cDNA also gained a universal primer site through template switching. TCRdb re-derived calls from the 5' RACE reads in MiXCR, one entry per CDR3 protein. Here the sample spans 500,000 to 650,000 distinct CDR3 sequences, 7% to 7.5% being singletons. On this clonotype: Its antigen remains unknown.

Germline CDR1 SGHRS, CDR2 YFSETQ. This CDR3 region has 15 residues. V was shortened by 4 bases and J by 4 bases, with 14 bases between the two germline ends. The same sample was also used in a study of yellow fever vaccine responses in identical twins. That study adds: Each twin's T cell response to the vaccine was reported to look partly convergent and partly personalized.

This chain connects TRBV5-1 to TRBJ2-2; the D gene is possibly TRBD1 (6 bases). Sequenced material: PBMCs. This clonotype was obtained from a woman aged 18-29 years in good health. Written as DNA, the CDR3 is TGCGCCAGCAGCAACGGGACACACTCCACCGGGGAGCTGTTTTTT. It translates to CASSNGTHSTGELFF.